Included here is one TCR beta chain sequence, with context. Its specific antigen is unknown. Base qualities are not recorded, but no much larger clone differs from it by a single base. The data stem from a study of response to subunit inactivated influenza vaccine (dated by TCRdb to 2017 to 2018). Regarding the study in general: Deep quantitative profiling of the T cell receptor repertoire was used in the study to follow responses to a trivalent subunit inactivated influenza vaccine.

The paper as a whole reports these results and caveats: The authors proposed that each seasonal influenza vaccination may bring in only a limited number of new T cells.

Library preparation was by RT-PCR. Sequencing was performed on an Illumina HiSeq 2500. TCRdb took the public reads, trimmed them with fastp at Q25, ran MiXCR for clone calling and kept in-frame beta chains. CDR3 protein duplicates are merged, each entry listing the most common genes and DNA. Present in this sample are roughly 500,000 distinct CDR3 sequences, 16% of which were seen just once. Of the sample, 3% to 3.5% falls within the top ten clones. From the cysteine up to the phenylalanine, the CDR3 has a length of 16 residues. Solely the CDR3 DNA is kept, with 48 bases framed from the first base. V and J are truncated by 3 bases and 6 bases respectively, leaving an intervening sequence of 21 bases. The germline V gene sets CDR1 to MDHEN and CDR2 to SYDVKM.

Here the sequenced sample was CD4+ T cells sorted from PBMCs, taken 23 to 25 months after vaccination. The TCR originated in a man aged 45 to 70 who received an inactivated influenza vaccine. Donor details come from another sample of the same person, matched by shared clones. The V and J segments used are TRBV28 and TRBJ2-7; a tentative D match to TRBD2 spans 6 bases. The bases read TGTGCCAGCAGTTTTATCTCCCGGGGGTACTGGAGCGAGCAGTACTTC. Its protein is CASSFISRGYWSEQYF.